This TCR beta chain was recorded in a study of beta chain features in type 1 diabetes. Background on the study: The samples had around 98 million sorted cells examined in all.

There are a few counts of this clone. Its antigen is unidentified. As every portion of the isolated RNA was reverse transcribed, the sequencing read expressed TCRB transcripts. TCRdb keeps only in-frame clones here, not all; method: immunoSEQ multiplex PCR. Here the sample spans around 500,000 clones, about an eighth being singletons. Sorted cells reached over 95% purity in every population. Study conclusions and caveats: It was possible that PCR favored shorter templates, equally so in patients and controls. The question left open here concerned HLA type influencing TCRB rearrangement.

V dropped 2 bases and J dropped 7 bases, with 16 bases sitting between them. In germline, CDR1 is SGHVS, CDR2 FQNEAQ. This CDR3 is 15 amino acids long. This chain joins TRBV7-8 and TRBJ2-3, with D uncertain. The sequence was obtained from a woman aged 18-29 years in good health. Specimen: naive CD4+ T cells from blood. The CDR3 nucleotides read TGTGCCAGCAGCTTAATCTCCAACTTGGGCAATACGCAGTATTTT. Residues: CASSLISNLGNTQYF.